This TCR beta chain appears in the sequencing data of a study of blood T cell repertoires in COVID-19. The data were produced by immunoSEQ multiplex PCR, yet TCRdb's version contains in-frame clones alone and is incomplete. The repertoire holds around 480,000 clones, around 89% seen once, with around 12% in the top ten. Germline CDR1 SGHNT, CDR2 YENEEA. The V gene lost 1 base and the J gene lost 4 bases, with 8 bases spanning the gap. This CDR3 comprises 14 residues. The receptor was derived from a woman between 50 and 59 years old with COVID-19, enrolled during active disease. This chain links TRBV11-3 with TRBJ2-1, with D unclear. Sequenced material: peripheral blood. The CDR3 is CASSLGLFYNEQFF. CDR3 sequence (DNA): TGTGCCAGCAGCTTAGGACTTTTTTACAATGAGCAGTTCTTC.